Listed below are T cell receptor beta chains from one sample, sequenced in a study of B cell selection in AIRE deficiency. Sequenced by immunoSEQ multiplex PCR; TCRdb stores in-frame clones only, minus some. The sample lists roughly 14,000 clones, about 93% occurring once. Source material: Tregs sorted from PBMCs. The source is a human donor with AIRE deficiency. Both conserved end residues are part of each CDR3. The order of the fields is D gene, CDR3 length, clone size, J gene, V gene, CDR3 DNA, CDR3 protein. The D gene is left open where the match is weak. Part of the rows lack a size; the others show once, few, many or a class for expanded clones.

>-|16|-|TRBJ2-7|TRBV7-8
TGTGCCAGCAGCATTAGTTACAGCGCGAGCTCCTACGAGCAGTACTTC
CASSISYSASSYEQYF
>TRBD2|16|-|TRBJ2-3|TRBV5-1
TGCGCCAGCAGCTCAACTAGCGGGGGGAATTTGGATACGCAGTATTTT
CASSSTSGGNLDTQYF
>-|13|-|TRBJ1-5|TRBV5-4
TGTGCCAGCAGCTTGGGAGGTATGGGGCCCCAGCATTTT
CASSLGGMGPQHF
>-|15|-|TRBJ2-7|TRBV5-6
TGTGCCAGCAGCTTGCCCGGGTTTAGCTCCTACGAGCAGTACTTC
CASSLPGFSSYEQYF
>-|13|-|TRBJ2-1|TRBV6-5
TGTGCCAGCGCCCCTGCGGGGGCGCAGGAGCAGTTCTTC
CASAPAGAQEQFF
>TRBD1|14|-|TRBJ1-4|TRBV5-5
TGTGCCAGCAGCTTCGGGACAGCTGGCGAAAAACTGTTTTTT
CASSFGTAGEKLFF
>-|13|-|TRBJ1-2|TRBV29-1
TGCAGCGTTGGAAGTGGTGGACAGCTCGGCTACACCTTC
CSVGSGGQLGYTF
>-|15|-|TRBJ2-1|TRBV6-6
TGTGCCAGCCGCTCCGATCGACTAGTGCGGAATGAGCAGTTCTTC
CASRSDRLVRNEQFF
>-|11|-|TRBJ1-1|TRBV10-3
TGTGCCATCAGCCAACGAGGGGAGCCTTTCTTT
CAISQRGEPFF
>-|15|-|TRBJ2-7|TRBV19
TGTGCCAGTAGTATAACGGGAGAGAGCTCCTACGAGCAGTACTTC
CASSITGESSYEQYF
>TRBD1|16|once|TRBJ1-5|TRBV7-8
TGTGCCAGCAGCTTAGCAACAGGGGGGATCGGTCAGCCCCAGCATTTT
CASSLATGGIGQPQHF
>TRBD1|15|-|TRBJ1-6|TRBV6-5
TGTGCCAGCACCACAGGACAGGGCAATAATTCACCCCTCCACTTT
CASTTGQGNNSPLHF
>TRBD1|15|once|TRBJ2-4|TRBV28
TGTGCCAGCGGCCAATGGACAGGGATGGGGAGCATTCAGTACTTC
CASGQWTGMGSIQYF
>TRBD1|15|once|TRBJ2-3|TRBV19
TGTGCCAGTAGTATCGGGACAGGGGGCACAGATACGCAGTATTTT
CASSIGTGGTDTQYF
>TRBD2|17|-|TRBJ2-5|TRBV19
TGTGCCAGTAGTACGACCGCCCGGGAGGGCCCTCGAGAGACCCAGTACTTC
CASSTTAREGPRETQYF
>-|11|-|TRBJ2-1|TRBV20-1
TGCAGTGCAACCGGTTACAATGAGCAGTTCTTC
CSATGYNEQFF
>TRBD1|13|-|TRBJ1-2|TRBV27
TGTGCCAGCAGTTTCCGGGACAGGGTGATTTACACCTTC
CASSFRDRVIYTF
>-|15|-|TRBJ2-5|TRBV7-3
TGTGCCAGCAGCCCCGTTATCCCGCCCCGTAAGACCCAGTACTTC
CASSPVIPPRKTQYF
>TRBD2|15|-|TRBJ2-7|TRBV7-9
TGTGCCAGCAGCTTAGCACTAGCGGGACCCTACGAGCAGTACTTC
CASSLALAGPYEQYF
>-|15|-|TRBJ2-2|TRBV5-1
TGCGCCAGCAGCAATCCGGGGACGCCCACCGGGGAGCTGTTTTTT
CASSNPGTPTGELFF
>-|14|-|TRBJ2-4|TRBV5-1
TGCGCCAGCAGCTTCCCTAGCGTGCAAAACATTCAGTACTTC
CASSFPSVQNIQYF
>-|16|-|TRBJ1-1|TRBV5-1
TGCGCCAGCAGCTTGGAGTGGGGGGTACCGAACACTGAAGCTTTCTTT
CASSLEWGVPNTEAFF
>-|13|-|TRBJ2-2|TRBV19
TGTGCCAGTAGGGGATGGGTCACCGGGGAGCTGTTTTTT
CASRGWVTGELFF
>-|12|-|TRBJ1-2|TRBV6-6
TGTGCCACTTCCCAGGGTAACTATGGCTACACCTTC
CATSQGNYGYTF
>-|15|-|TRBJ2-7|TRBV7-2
TGTGCCAGCAGCTTAGTTAGAGGGTATCCCTACGAGCAGTACTTC
CASSLVRGYPYEQYF
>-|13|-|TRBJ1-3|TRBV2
TGTGCCAGCGGACACAGGGTCGGAAACACCATATATTTT
CASGHRVGNTIYF
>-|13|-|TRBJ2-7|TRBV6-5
TGTGCCACCGGGCGGACTACCCTAGGGGAGCAGTACTTC
CATGRTTLGEQYF
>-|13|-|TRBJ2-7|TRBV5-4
TGTGCCAGCAGTTACGGCGCTCTGGGCGAGCAGTACTTC
CASSYGALGEQYF
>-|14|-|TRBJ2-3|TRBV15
TGTGCCACCAGCAGAGCGGTGATCGGGGATACGCAGTATTTT
CATSRAVIGDTQYF
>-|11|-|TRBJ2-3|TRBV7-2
TGTGCCAGCAGCCTAACAGATACGCAGTATTTT
CASSLTDTQYF
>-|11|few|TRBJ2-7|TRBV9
TGTGCCAGCAGCGTCCTCTACGAGCAGTACTTC
CASSVLYEQYF
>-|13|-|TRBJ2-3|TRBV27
TGTGCCAGCAGTTTGTATCTGGGAGATACGCAGTATTTT
CASSLYLGDTQYF
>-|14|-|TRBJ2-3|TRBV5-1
TGCGCCAGCAGCTTGGGGGGGTTCGGAGATACGCAGTATTTT
CASSLGGFGDTQYF
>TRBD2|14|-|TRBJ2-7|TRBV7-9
TGTGCCAGCAGCCACGAGGGACTATCCTACGAGCAGTACTTC
CASSHEGLSYEQYF
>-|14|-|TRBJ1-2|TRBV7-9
TGTGCCAGCAGCTCCCTGACGGTCTACTATGGCTACACCTTC
CASSSLTVYYGYTF
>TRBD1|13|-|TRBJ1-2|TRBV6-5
TGTGCCAGCAGAAACAGGGGAATGAATGGCTACACCTTC
CASRNRGMNGYTF
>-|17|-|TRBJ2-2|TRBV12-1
TGTGCCAGCAGCAAATCCGGGCCTTATAAAAACACCGGGGAGCTGTTTTTT
CASSKSGPYKNTGELFF
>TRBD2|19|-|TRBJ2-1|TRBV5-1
TGCGCCAGCAGCCAAAGGAATGGACTAGCGGGAGATAGCTACAATGAGCAGTTCTTC
CASSQRNGLAGDSYNEQFF
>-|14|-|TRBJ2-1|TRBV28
TGTGCCAGCAGTCCCCAACTAGTACGTAATGAGCAGTTCTTC
CASSPQLVRNEQFF
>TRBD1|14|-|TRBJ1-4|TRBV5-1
TGCGCCAGCAGCTTCGACAGGGTTACTGAAAAACTGTTTTTT
CASSFDRVTEKLFF